This T cell receptor (beta chain) is drawn from a study of Graves' ophthalmopathy and Graves' hyperthyroidism. There are many counts of this clonotype. The CDR3 is 15 residues long. The V end was cut by 6 bases, the J end by 0 bases, with 12 bases between. The germline gives CDR1 MNHNS, CDR2 SASEGT. Transcripts of RNA were the source for amplifying TCR beta CDR3 regions. First-round RT-PCR used HTBI primers; second-round multiplex PCR followed. Via MiXCR, TCRdb re-called the multiplex PCR reads, giving one row per CDR3 protein. The sample records 150,000 to 200,000 distinct CDR3 sequences, 30% to 45% being singletons.

The chain carries TRBV6-1 and TRBJ1-5; a weak D match, TRBD1 (5 bases). The sequenced sample was peripheral blood. The TCR was taken from a man aged 30 to 39 with Graves' ophthalmopathy. CDR3 residues: CASRETAYSNQPQHF. DNA for the CDR3: TGTGCCAGCAGGGAGACAGCGTATAGCAATCAGCCCCAGCATTTT.